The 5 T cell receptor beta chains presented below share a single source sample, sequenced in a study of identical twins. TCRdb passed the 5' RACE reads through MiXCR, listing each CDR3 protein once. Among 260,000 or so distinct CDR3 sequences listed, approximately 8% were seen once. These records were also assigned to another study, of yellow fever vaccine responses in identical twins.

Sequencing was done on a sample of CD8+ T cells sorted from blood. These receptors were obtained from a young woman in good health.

The DNA for the CDR3 is TGTGCCACCAGCAGAGAACAGGGGGGGACAGATACGCAGTATTTT. It translates to CATSREQGGTDTQYF. V and J are TRBV15 and TRBJ2-3; weak D call: TRBD1 (8 bases). Germline lookup yields CDR1 LNHNV and CDR2 YYDKDF (reference sequence). The length of the CDR3 is 15 residues. V shed 0 bases and J shed 3 bases, with 10 bases lying between them.

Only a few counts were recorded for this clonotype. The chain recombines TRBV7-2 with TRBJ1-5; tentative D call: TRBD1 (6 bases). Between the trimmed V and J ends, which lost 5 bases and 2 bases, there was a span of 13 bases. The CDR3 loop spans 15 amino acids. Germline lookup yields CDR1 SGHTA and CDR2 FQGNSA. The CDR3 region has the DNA TGTGCCAGCAGCGGCCGGGACACCCGCAATCAGCCCCAGCATTTT. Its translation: CASSGRDTRNQPQHF.

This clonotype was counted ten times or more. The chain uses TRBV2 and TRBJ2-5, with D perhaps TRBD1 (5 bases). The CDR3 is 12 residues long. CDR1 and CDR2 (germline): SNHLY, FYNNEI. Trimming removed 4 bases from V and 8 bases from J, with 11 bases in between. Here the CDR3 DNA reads TGTGCCAGCAGTGGACAGTTCAATACCCAGTACTTC. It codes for CASSGQFNTQYF.

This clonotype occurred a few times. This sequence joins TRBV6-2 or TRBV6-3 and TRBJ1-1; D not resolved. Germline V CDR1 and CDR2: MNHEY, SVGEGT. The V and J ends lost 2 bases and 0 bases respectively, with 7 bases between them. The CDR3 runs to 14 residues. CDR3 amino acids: CASSYNELNTEAFF. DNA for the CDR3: TGTGCCAGCAGTTACAATGAGTTGAACACTGAAGCTTTCTTT.

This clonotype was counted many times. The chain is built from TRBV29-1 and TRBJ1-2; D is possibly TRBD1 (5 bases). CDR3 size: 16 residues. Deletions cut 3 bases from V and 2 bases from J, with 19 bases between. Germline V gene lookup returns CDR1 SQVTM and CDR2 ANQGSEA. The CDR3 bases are TGCAGCGTTGAGGCAGGGCCACCCCTGATGAACTATGGCTACACCTTC. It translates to CSVEAGPPLMNYGYTF.